This passage covers 24 T cell receptor beta chains from one sample sequenced in a study of T cells in Graves' hyperthyroidism and ophthalmopathy. Using RNA transcripts as the source, TCR beta CDR3 regions were amplified. When the TCR CDR3 underwent first-round RT-PCR, the HTBI primer set was used. From the multiplex PCR reads, TCRdb called clonotypes with MiXCR, one entry per CDR3 protein. The table shows a few hundred thousand distinct CDR3 sequences, with more than 12% occurring only once. The sample comprised blood. These receptors originate from a woman aged 30 to 39 with Graves' ophthalmopathy.

This clonotype was seen many times. The chain links TRBV9 to TRBJ2-5; tentative D call: TRBD1 (6 bases). Per the germline V gene, CDR1 is SGDLS and CDR2 is YYNGEE. V was cut by 3 bases and J by 5 bases, with 14 bases left in between. The CDR3 consists of 14 residues. The chain's CDR3 is CASSGGPLSETQYF. In DNA form, the CDR3 reads TGTGCCAGCAGCGGGGGGCCCCTTTCGGAGACCCAGTACTTC.

This clonotype has a count of ten or more. The chain carries TRBV6-1 and TRBJ2-7; 7 bases agree with TRBD1. Losses at the gene ends were 0 bases for V and 2 bases for J; bases not matched to a gene: 7. Germline loops: CDR1 MNHNS, CDR2 SASEGT. The CDR3 extends over 16 amino acids. CDR3 bases: TGTGCCAGCAGTGAAGCGCTGGGACAGCCAACCTACGAGCAGTACTTC. Translating gives CASSEALGQPTYEQYF.

This clonotype was seen ten or more times. This chain uses TRBV20-1 with TRBJ1-4; D is possibly TRBD1 (6 bases). V lost 2 bases to trimming and J lost 8 bases, with 12 bases between them. The CDR3 length is 13 residues. Germline CDR1 DFQATT, CDR2 SNEGSKA (reference sequence). The CDR3 region has the DNA TGCAGTGCTAGATCGGGGGCAAGCGAAAAACTGTTTTTT. Protein: CSARSGASEKLFF.

This clonotype showed up many times. This rearrangement joins TRBV12-3 or TRBV12-4 to TRBJ2-7, with D perhaps assigned TRBD1 or TRBD2 (6 bases each). V gave up 4 bases and J gave up 1 base, with 17 bases separating them. CDR3 size: 16 residues. The CDR3 nucleotides are TGTGCCAGCAGTTACTTTGCCGGGGGCCCGTCCTACGAGCAGTACTTC. It codes for CASSYFAGGPSYEQYF.

This clonotype was counted many times. The V and J genes are TRBV18 and TRBJ2-4; D may be TRBD2 (6 bases). The CDR3 length is 18 residues. Trimming stripped 1 base from V and 0 bases from J, with 16 bases between. Germline loops: CDR1 KGHSH, CDR2 LQKENI. Written as DNA, the CDR3 is TGTGCCAGCTCACCACGCCAAGTCGGCGGGGTAGCCAAAAACATTCAGTACTTC. It codes for CASSPRQVGGVAKNIQYF.

This clonotype was counted ten times or more. The chain employs TRBV5-1 and TRBJ2-2, with TRBD2 matching over 7 bases. CDR3 length equals 16 residues. The V and J ends lost 1 base and 1 base, in that order; junction bases with no gene match: 4. The V gene's germline CDR1 is SGHRS and CDR2 YFSETQ. The CDR3 DNA reads TGCGCCAGCAGCTTGAGGCCTAGCGGGAACACCGGGGAGCTGTTTTTT. Its translation is CASSLRPSGNTGELFF.

This clonotype was counted many times. J is TRBJ2-7 and V is TRBV12-5, with D perhaps TRBD1 (7 bases). This CDR3 spans 16 amino acids. Trimming left V 2 bases short and J 3 bases short, with 17 bases between. Per germline, CDR1 LGHNT and CDR2 FRNRAP. CDR3 DNA sequence: TGTGCTAGTGGTTTGCCCGGTGGAGGGGGCCACTACGAGCAGTACTTC. Translated: CASGLPGGGGHYEQYF.

This clonotype was detected many times. The chain couples TRBV20-1 to TRBJ1-1; the match to TRBD1 covers 7 bases. CDR1 is DFQATT, CDR2 SNEGSKA, per germline (reference sequence). CDR3 size: 14 residues. The ends lost 5 bases at V and 2 bases at J; junction bases unmatched: 8. CDR3: CSAGPAGGNTEAFF. CDR3 DNA: TGCAGTGCTGGCCCGGCAGGGGGTAACACTGAAGCTTTCTTT.

In this sample, this clonotype turned up many times. The rearrangement joins TRBV3-1 to TRBJ2-7; possibly TRBD2 for D (6 bases). V shed 5 bases and J shed 2 bases, with 16 bases lying between them. The CDR3 is 15 residues long. Germline CDR1 reads LGHDT; CDR2 reads YNNKEL (reference sequence). The CDR3 nucleotides are TGTGCCAGCAGCTCCGCCGGGGACTTAACCTACGAGCAGTACTTC. This sequence encodes CASSSAGDLTYEQYF.

This clonotype occurred many times. CDR3 nucleotides: TGTGCCAGCAGCCAAAATTGGGGACAGGGGGTCCCTGAAGCTTTCTTT. Translated: CASSQNWGQGVPEAFF. J is TRBJ1-1 and V is TRBV14; 11 nucleotides line up with TRBD1. The CDR3 contains 16 residues. CDR1 is SGHDN, CDR2 FVKESK, per germline. Losses at the gene ends were 2 bases for V and 6 bases for J; bases not matched to a gene: 8.

This clonotype was counted a few times. The rearrangement links TRBV7-9 to TRBJ2-5; perhaps TRBD2 as D (6 bases). The CDR3 is made up of 14 amino acids. V shed 1 base and J shed 4 bases, with 10 bases lying between them. Germline V CDR1 and CDR2: SEHNR, FQNEAQ (reference sequence). This CDR3 reads CASSLGSGVETQYF. The CDR3 DNA reads as TGTGCCAGCAGCTTAGGGTCGGGGGTAGAGACCCAGTACTTC.

The chain is built from TRBV14 and TRBJ2-1; D is unclear. This CDR3 is 14 amino acids long. Germline CDR1 reads SGHDN; CDR2 reads FVKESK. Trimming removed 4 bases from V and 8 bases from J, with 15 bases in between. The CDR3 DNA is TGTGCCAGCAGCCCCCGGTTCTCCGGCTATGAGCAGTTCTTC. Its protein is CASSPRFSGYEQFF.

This clonotype was seen a handful of times. V and J are TRBV18 and TRBJ2-6, with unresolved D. Deletions cut 2 bases from V and 2 bases from J, with 10 bases between. CDR3 size: 16 residues. Looked up from germline, CDR1 is KGHSH and CDR2 is LQKENI. The CDR3 coding sequence is TGTGCCAGCTCACCAGTGGCCCCAACTGGGGCCAACGTCCTGACTTTC. This codes for CASSPVAPTGANVLTF.

This clonotype turned up a few times. The V gene is TRBV19, the J gene TRBJ1-5; possibly TRBD1 for D (6 bases). The germline CDR1 and CDR2 sequences are LNHDA and SQIVND (reference sequence). The germline V and J ends were trimmed by 6 bases and 0 bases, with 12 bases remaining between them. The CDR3 sequence is 15 residues long. CDR3 in amino acids: CASSTGQISNQPQHF. CDR3 DNA sequence: TGTGCCAGTAGCACTGGACAGATTAGCAATCAGCCCCAGCATTTT.

This clonotype came up many times. The chain carries TRBV15 and TRBJ1-2; D call uncertain. This CDR3 is built from 16 residues. Trimming stripped 1 base from V and 3 bases from J, with 15 bases between. In germline, CDR1 is LNHNV, CDR2 YYDKDF (reference sequence). CDR3 in amino acids: CATSRVSYGGYYGYTF. The DNA of the CDR3 is TGTGCCACCAGCAGAGTGTCCTACGGCGGATACTATGGCTACACCTTC.

This clonotype was recorded many times. The chain combines TRBV6-1 with TRBJ1-1; D is unresolved. The CDR3 contains 13 residues. Germline V lookup: CDR1 MNHNS, CDR2 SASEGT. V was pared by 6 bases and J by 1 base, with 9 bases between. As DNA, the CDR3 is TGTGCCAGCAGCAAGCGGAGGAACACTGAAGCTTTCTTT. Its protein is CASSKRRNTEAFF.

V and J are TRBV9 and TRBJ2-5; D unresolved. Germline CDR1 is SGDLS and CDR2 is YYNGEE. V shed 3 bases and J shed 3 bases, with 9 bases lying between them. This CDR3 is built from 13 residues. DNA for the CDR3: TGTGCCAGCAGCGCCGTAGGCAAAGAGACCCAGTACTTC. Its protein is CASSAVGKETQYF.

This clonotype was found many times. This chain joins TRBV5-6 and TRBJ1-2, with D maybe TRBD1 (6 bases). This CDR3 has 15 amino acids. From germline, CDR1 is SGHDT and CDR2 YYEEEE. V was trimmed by 4 bases and J by 3 bases, leaving 16 bases between them. CDR3 nucleotide sequence: TGTGCCAGCAGCACGGACACGGGGGCGGACTATGGCTACACCTTC. Translating it yields CASSTDTGADYGYTF.

The V call is TRBV4-1, the J call TRBJ2-7; no reliable D call. The V end was cut by 1 base, the J end by 3 bases, with 16 bases between. The germline V gene encodes CDR1 MGHRA and CDR2 YSYEKL. The CDR3 runs 16 residues. In DNA form, the CDR3 reads TGCGCCAGCAGCCAAGGCTATGGCTCCCTAATCTACGAGCAGTACTTC. Its translation: CASSQGYGSLIYEQYF.

This clonotype has a handful of counts. This sequence joins TRBV2 and TRBJ2-1; D may be TRBD2 (6 bases). The CDR3 covers 14 residues. V dropped 6 bases and J dropped 8 bases, with 17 bases sitting between them. From germline, CDR1 is SNHLY and CDR2 FYNNEI. The CDR3 is CASSDVEGLDEQFF. CDR3 sequence (DNA): TGTGCCAGCAGCGACGTGGAGGGGTTAGATGAGCAGTTCTTC.

On this clonotype itself: One end of the junction fails to match germline, which may point to a read error. The chain carries TRBV7-2 and TRBJ1-2; weak D call: TRBD1 (5 bases). This CDR3 spans 13 amino acids. Germline lookup yields CDR1 SGHTA and CDR2 FQGNSA. CDR3: CASSPPGRYSYTF. The CDR3 DNA sequence: TGTGCCAGCAGCCCACCAGGGCGCTATAGCTACACCTTC.

This sequence joins TRBV7-9 and TRBJ2-1; 9 bases are a match to TRBD1. The J segment lost 6 bases and the V segment lost 5 bases, leaving 8 bases of the junction unmatched. Germline CDR1 is SEHNR and CDR2 is FQNEAQ (reference sequence). The CDR3 contains 15 residues. The CDR3 DNA is TGTGCCAGCAGCACCCGGGACAGGGAAGGCAATGAGCAGTTCTTC. This translates into CASSTRDREGNEQFF.

The chain couples TRBV9 to TRBJ1-2; 7 nucleotides agree with TRBD1. Germline V gives CDR1 SGDLS, CDR2 YYNGEE. V was clipped by 0 bases and J by 5 bases; unmatched bases: 4. This CDR3 region has 14 residues. CDR3 sequence (DNA): TGTGCCAGCAGCGTAGAGAGGGGGCGGTATGGCTACACCTTC. It translates to CASSVERGRYGYTF.

V and J are TRBV29-1 and TRBJ2-3; 7 nucleotides line up with TRBD2. After removal of 7 bases from V and 0 bases from J, the junction contained 10 bases not matched to a gene. CDR1 SQVTM and CDR2 ANQGSEA come from the germline V gene. The CDR3 runs 15 residues. CDR3 bases: TGCAGCGCCACTGGGGGGGGACCTAGCACAGATACGCAGTATTTT. Protein sequence: CSATGGGPSTDTQYF.